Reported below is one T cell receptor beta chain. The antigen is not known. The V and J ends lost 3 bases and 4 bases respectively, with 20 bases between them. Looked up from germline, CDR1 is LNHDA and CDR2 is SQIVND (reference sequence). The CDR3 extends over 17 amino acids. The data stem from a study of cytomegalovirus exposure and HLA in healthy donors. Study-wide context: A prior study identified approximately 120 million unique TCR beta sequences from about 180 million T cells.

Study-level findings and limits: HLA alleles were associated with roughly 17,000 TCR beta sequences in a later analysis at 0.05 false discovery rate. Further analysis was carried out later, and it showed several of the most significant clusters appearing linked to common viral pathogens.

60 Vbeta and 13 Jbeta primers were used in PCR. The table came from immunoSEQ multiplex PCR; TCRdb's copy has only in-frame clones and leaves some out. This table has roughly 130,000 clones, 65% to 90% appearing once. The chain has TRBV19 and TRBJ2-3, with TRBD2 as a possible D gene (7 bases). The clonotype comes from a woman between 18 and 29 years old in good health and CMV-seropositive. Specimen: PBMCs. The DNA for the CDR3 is TGTGCCAGTAGTATTTACGGGGGGCTGCGGATTGCAGATACGCAGTATTTT. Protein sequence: CASSIYGGLRIADTQYF. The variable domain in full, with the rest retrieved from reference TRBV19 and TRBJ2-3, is DGGITQSPKYLFRKEGQNVTLSCEQNLNHDAMYWYRQDPGQGLRLIYYSQIVNDFQKGDIAEGYSVSREKKESFPLTVTSAQKNPTAFYLCASSIYGGLRIADTQYFGPGTRLTVL.